This passage covers 15 T cell receptor beta chains from one sample sequenced in a study of shared T cell receptors in the human thymus. Measured with immunoSEQ multiplex PCR; TCRdb has only the in-frame clones, and not every one. The data contain over 65,000 clones, about 95% of them singletons. Sequences were obtained from thymocytes. The receptors originated from a human donor.

The CDR3 DNA is TGTGCCAGCAGACTAATGACAGGGCCGAACACTGAAGCTTTCTTT. Translation: CASRLMTGPNTEAFF. This chain joins TRBV2 and TRBJ1-1; 7 positions agree with TRBD1. CDR1 is SNHLY and CDR2 is FYNNEI in the germline V gene. The CDR3 is 15 residues long. Trimming at V came to 6 bases and at J to 1 base, leaving 8 bases not matched to a gene.

This chain links TRBV5-4 with TRBJ2-3, with TRBD2 matching over 12 bases. Germline V gives CDR1 SGHNT, CDR2 YYREEE (reference sequence). The V gene end was trimmed by 0 bases and the J gene end by 1 base; junction bases not matched to a gene: 6. This CDR3 contains 18 residues. Here the CDR3 reads CASSLGLAGGPGTDTQYF. In nucleotides, the CDR3 is TGTGCCAGCAGCTTGGGGCTAGCGGGGGGGCCAGGCACAGATACGCAGTATTTT.

V and J are TRBV2 and TRBJ1-2; TRBD1 matches 8 bases. CDR3 length equals 14 residues. J gave up 2 bases and V 6 bases, and 5 bases lay outside the gene matches. Germline V gene data show CDR1 as SNHLY and CDR2 as FYNNEI. This chain's CDR3 is CASRGQDYNYGYTF. For the CDR3, the DNA is TGTGCCAGCAGGGGACAGGACTACAACTATGGCTACACCTTC.

A single count supports this clone. The chain joins TRBV27 to TRBJ2-2; 9 bases are a match to TRBD1. With V trimmed by 3 bases and J by 6 bases, 8 bases remained unmatched. In germline, CDR1 is MNHEY, CDR2 SMNVEV (reference sequence). This CDR3 is built from 16 residues. The CDR3 spells CASSFVSGQGAGELFF. The CDR3 region has the DNA TGTGCCAGCAGTTTTGTTTCGGGACAGGGAGCCGGGGAGCTGTTTTTT.

The chain employs TRBV7-2 and TRBJ2-7; 12 nucleotides agree with TRBD2. V shed 5 bases, J shed 0 bases, and the junction held 14 bases outside the gene matches. Germline assignment: CDR1 SGHTA and CDR2 FQGNSA. The CDR3 is made up of 19 amino acids. CDR3 loop: CASSPVNSSGGADSYEQYF. The CDR3 coding sequence is TGTGCCAGCAGCCCGGTGAATTCTAGCGGGGGGGCCGACTCCTACGAGCAGTACTTC.

The rearrangement joins TRBV5-5 to TRBJ1-1; no clear D gene. The CDR3 length is 13 residues. CDR1 and CDR2 (germline): SGHKS, YYEKEE (reference sequence). Trimming removed 4 bases from V and 6 bases from J, with 13 bases in between. The CDR3 protein is CASSRTSGAEAFF. Here the CDR3 DNA reads TGTGCCAGCAGCCGAACCTCAGGCGCTGAAGCTTTCTTT.

The chain recombines TRBV7-9 with TRBJ2-1; D is undetermined. Looked up from germline, CDR1 is SEHNR and CDR2 is FQNEAQ (reference sequence). Trimming took off 3 bases at V and 0 bases at J, with 12 bases between the two ends. CDR3 length: 16 residues. The CDR3 coding sequence is TGTGCCAGCAGCTTGCGCTCTCTGGACTCCTACAATGAGCAGTTCTTC. It translates to CASSLRSLDSYNEQFF.

J is TRBJ2-3 and V is TRBV4-3; TRBD2 might be the D (5 bases). Per the germline V gene, CDR1 is LGHNA and CDR2 is YSLEER. Trimming shortened V by 0 bases and J by 0 bases, and 13 bases separated the two germline ends. The CDR3 runs to 17 residues. CDR3 amino acids: CASSQDLTTASTDTQYF. For the CDR3, the DNA is TGCGCCAGCAGCCAAGATCTGACTACGGCTAGCACAGATACGCAGTATTTT.

The genes are TRBV5-1 and TRBJ1-2; TRBD1 is a possible D gene (6 bases). V lost 0 bases and J 1 base, leaving 13 bases between the germline ends. Germline V gives CDR1 SGHRS, CDR2 YFSETQ. CDR3 length: 16 amino acids. In DNA form, the CDR3 reads TGCGCCAGCAGCTTGGAATTGGGGGGCAGTAACTATGGCTACACCTTC. Encoded protein: CASSLELGGSNYGYTF.

This chain uses TRBV19 with TRBJ2-5, with 8 bases lining up with TRBD1. Germline CDR1 is LNHDA and CDR2 is SQIVND (reference sequence). The CDR3 spans 13 residues. The V gene end was trimmed by 6 bases and the J gene end by 5 bases; junction bases not matched to a gene: 5. This CDR3 is CASSGQGCETQYF. The CDR3 DNA sequence: TGTGCCAGTAGCGGACAGGGTTGCGAGACCCAGTACTTC.

The rearrangement links TRBV7-8 to TRBJ2-2; a possible D gene is TRBD2 (7 bases). Germline V lookup: CDR1 SGHVS, CDR2 FQNEAQ. The V end was cut by 1 base, the J end by 4 bases, with 16 bases between. This CDR3 has 17 residues. CDR3 amino acids: CASSLVSGGPTTGELFF. In DNA, the CDR3 is TGTGCCAGCAGCTTAGTATCGGGGGGCCCGACCACCGGGGAGCTGTTTTTT.

This clone showed up just once. The CDR3 bases are TGTGTGTCCCCCTGGGCCGCTAACTATGGCTACACCTTC. Residues: CVSPWAANYGYTF. This sequence joins TRBV7-3 and TRBJ1-2; no reliable D call. There are 13 residues in the CDR3. Germline V gene lookup returns CDR1 SGHTA and CDR2 FQGTGA.

Note on this clone: The sample holds other DNA sequences that translate to the same CDR3. The chain is built from TRBV5-8 and TRBJ1-5; weak D call: TRBD1 (5 bases). Germline lookup yields CDR1 SGHTS and CDR2 YDEGEE. The CDR3 consists of 15 residues. V was pared by 3 bases and J by 2 bases, with 12 bases between. CDR3 sequence reads: CASSSPRGGNQPQHF. The CDR3 DNA reads TGTGCCAGCAGCTCACCCAGAGGGGGCAATCAGCCCCAGCATTTT.

The chain carries TRBV7-9 and TRBJ1-3, with TRBD1 identical over 7 bases. The CDR3 consists of 14 residues. The junction had 10 bases not matched to a gene; V was cut back by 5 bases and J by 9 bases. The germline V gene has CDR1 SEHNR and CDR2 FQNEAQ (reference sequence). Here the CDR3 reads CASSPQGWGGTIYF. CDR3 nucleotide sequence: TGTGCCAGCAGCCCACAGGGGTGGGGAGGCACCATATATTTT.

Remarks on this clone: Compared with germline, one end of the junction differs, possibly owing to a read error. The chain is built from TRBV11-2 and TRBJ1-2; no reliable D call. The germline gives CDR1 SGHAT, CDR2 FQNNGV. The CDR3 is 12 residues long. The CDR3 DNA sequence: TGTGCCAGCAGCCCTTTGGTTTTGGCCGCCTCTTTC. Protein product: CASSPLVLAASF. The whole variable domain, filled in from reference TRBV11-2 and TRBJ1-2, reads EAGVAQSPRYKIIEKRQSVAFWCNPISGHATLYWYQQILGQGPKLLIQFQNNGVVDDSQLPKDRFSAERLKGVDSTLKIQPAKLEDSAVYLCASSPLVLAASFGSGTRLTVV.